This is a list of T cell receptor beta chains from one sample in a study of blood T cell repertoires in COVID-19. Repertoires were generated with immunoSEQ multiplex PCR, while TCRdb's copy carries only in-frame clones and drops some. The sample lists 250,000 to 300,000 clones; 86% were seen once. The sequenced sample consisted of peripheral blood. The receptor source for this set is a woman between 65 and 79 years old with COVID-19, enrolled during active disease. CDR3s include the opening cysteine and the closing phenylalanine or tryptophan. A D gene is named only where the DNA matches it firmly. Clone size is not always given. Where it is, it says once, few, many or a class for expanded clones.

TRBV5-4,TRBJ2-2,.,.,TGTGCCAGCAGCCTGGACATAACCGGGGAGCTGTTTTTT,CASSLDITGELFF
TRBV10-3,TRBJ1-6,TRBD1,.,TGTGCCATCAGAGCGGGACAGGGGGCAAGGAATTCACCCCTCCACTTT,CAIRAGQGARNSPLHF
TRBV7-2,TRBJ2-1,.,.,TGTGCCAGCAGCCCAATACAGGACGGTAACAATGAGCAGTTCTTC,CASSPIQDGNNEQFF
TRBV2,TRBJ1-4,.,.,TGTGCCGGGCGGCAGGGGAATGAAAAACTGTTTTTT,CAGRQGNEKLFF
TRBV19,TRBJ2-2,TRBD2,.,TGTGCCAGTCTAGCGGGGACCGGGGAGCTGTTTTTT,CASLAGTGELFF
TRBV5-4,TRBJ1-1,.,.,TGTGCCAGCAGCTTGGGGGGCGCGGACACTGAAGCTTTCTTT,CASSLGGADTEAFF
TRBV11-2,TRBJ2-3,TRBD1,.,TGTGCCAGCAGCCTCAGGACAGGCGACACAGATACGCAGTATTTT,CASSLRTGDTDTQYF
TRBV21-1,TRBJ1-5,.,few,TGTGCCAGCAGCGATCGGACAGAGGGGAATCAGCCCCAGCATTTT,CASSDRTEGNQPQHF
TRBV5-4,TRBJ1-3,TRBD1,.,TGTGCCAGCAGCTTGCCGACAGGGGGAAACACCATATATTTT,CASSLPTGGNTIYF
TRBV27,TRBJ1-6,.,.,TGTGCCAGCAGTTTTGGCCCTTATAATTCACCCCTCCACTTT,CASSFGPYNSPLHF
TRBV18,TRBJ2-7,TRBD1,.,TGTGCCAGCTCTCCCGGGACAGACTACGAGCAGTACTTC,CASSPGTDYEQYF
TRBV5-6,TRBJ2-7,TRBD1,.,TGTGCCAGCAGCCCAGAGCGGACAGGGACCTACGAGCAGTACTTC,CASSPERTGTYEQYF
TRBV6-2/TRBV6-3,TRBJ1-5,.,.,TGTGCCAGCAGCTTAGTGTTAGTAAGGCCCCAGCATTTT,CASSLVLVRPQHF
TRBV6-5,TRBJ2-7,.,.,TGTGCCAGCAGTTTTCGGGCGGGGCAGTGGAACGAGCAGTACTTC,CASSFRAGQWNEQYF
TRBV21-1,TRBJ2-4,.,.,TGTGCCAGCAGTTCGGTCCGGGACAGGGCGTTAGCCAAAAACATTCAGTACTTC,CASSSVRDRALAKNIQYF
TRBV7-2,TRBJ1-4,.,.,TGTGCCAGCAGCTTTCGGGTCACGAATGAAAAACTGTTTTTT,CASSFRVTNEKLFF
TRBV7-6,TRBJ2-1,TRBD1,.,TGTGCCAGCAGCCTCGCCGGGACAGGGATTGGGCATGAGCAGTTCTTC,CASSLAGTGIGHEQFF
TRBV3-1/TRBV3-2,TRBJ2-4,TRBD2,.,TGTGCCAGCAGCCAAGGACTAGCCAACATTCAGTACTTC,CASSQGLANIQYF
TRBV30,TRBJ2-1,TRBD2,.,TGTGCCTGGAGTGTACTAGCGTCGCAGTTCTTC,CAWSVLASQFF
TRBV5-6,TRBJ2-2,TRBD1,.,TGTGCCAGCAGCCCTACAGGGGACCTAAACACCGGGGAGCTGTTTTTT,CASSPTGDLNTGELFF
TRBV24-1,TRBJ2-1,TRBD2,.,TGTGCCACCAGTGACCAAAGCGGGGGGACCTACAATGAGCAGTTCTTC,CATSDQSGGTYNEQFF
TRBV9,TRBJ1-1,TRBD1,.,TGTGCCAGCAGCCCCCCGGACAGGGCGATCACTGAAGCTTTCTTT,CASSPPDRAITEAFF
TRBV7-9,TRBJ1-5,TRBD1,.,TGTGCCAGCAGCTTAAGCACAGGGGACCAGCCCCAGCATTTT,CASSLSTGDQPQHF
TRBV3-1/TRBV3-2,TRBJ1-6,TRBD1,few,TGTGCCAGCAGCCAACGGGCAGGGGGGAGTTCACCCCTCCACTTT,CASSQRAGGSSPLHF
TRBV7-9,TRBJ1-5,TRBD1,.,TGTGCCAGCAGCCACACAGGGGGCAATCAGCCCCAGCATTTT,CASSHTGGNQPQHF
TRBV2,TRBJ1-2,.,.,TGTGCCAGCAGCCGACAGGAAGGCTACACCTTC,CASSRQEGYTF
TRBV5-6,TRBJ1-2,TRBD1,.,TGTGCCAGCAGCCTTATAAGGACAGGGGGCTATGGCTACACCTTC,CASSLIRTGGYGYTF
TRBV30,TRBJ2-2,.,.,TGTGCCTGGAGTGTCGGGGGGCCCACCGGGGAGCTGTTTTTT,CAWSVGGPTGELFF
TRBV6-5,TRBJ2-3,TRBD2,.,TGTGCCAGCAGTTACCTAGCGGCGGGGACAGATACGCAGTATTTT,CASSYLAAGTDTQYF
TRBV29-1,TRBJ1-1,TRBD1,once,TGCAGCGGAGAGATGGGACAGGCGAACACTGAAGCTTTCTTT,CSGEMGQANTEAFF
TRBV6-6,TRBJ2-1,TRBD2,.,TGTGCCAGCAGTTACGATCCCAGCGGGGGGATAAATGAGCAGTTCTTC,CASSYDPSGGINEQFF
TRBV7-9,TRBJ1-1,TRBD1,.,TGTGCCAGCAGCCCGTACGACAGGGGACCTGAAGCTTTCTTT,CASSPYDRGPEAFF
TRBV12-5,TRBJ1-2,.,.,TGTGCTAGTGGTTTGGCCTACAGTGACTACACCTTC,CASGLAYSDYTF
TRBV3-1/TRBV3-2,TRBJ2-3,.,.,TGTGCCAGCAAGCCCCGAACAGACACAGATACGCAGTATTTT,CASKPRTDTDTQYF
TRBV24-1,TRBJ1-4,.,.,TGTGCCACCAGTAGCGGCTCGGGGGTAGAAGCTAATGAAAAACTGTTTTTT,CATSSGSGVEANEKLFF
TRBV19,TRBJ1-5,TRBD1,.,TGTGCCAGTAGCCCCGACAGGGGGGCTTATCAGCCCCAGCATTTT,CASSPDRGAYQPQHF
TRBV15,TRBJ1-2,TRBD1,.,TGTGCCACCAGCAGAGACGCGACAGGGAGTCGTTATGGCTACACCTTC,CATSRDATGSRYGYTF
TRBV27,TRBJ1-1,.,few,TGTGCCAGCAGTAACCAGGGAATTGGGGCTTTCTTT,CASSNQGIGAFF
TRBV29-1,TRBJ2-7,.,few,TGCAGCGCCGAAAAGACAGAGAACGAGCAGTACTTC,CSAEKTENEQYF
TRBV24-1,TRBJ2-7,TRBD1,few,TGTGCCACCAGTGATCGGGACAGGCCCTACGAGCAGTACTTC,CATSDRDRPYEQYF
TRBV6-4,TRBJ2-2,TRBD2,.,TGTGCCAGCAGTGACGGCTTGGGTCGCGGGGGTGCGAACACCGGGGAGCTGTTTTTT,CASSDGLGRGGANTGELFF
TRBV10-2,TRBJ2-7,.,.,TGCGCCAGCAGTGATTCGCAGGGTGGGTACGAGCAGTACTTC,CASSDSQGGYEQYF
TRBV27,TRBJ1-1,TRBD1,.,TGTGCCAGCCGAAAGACAGGGGCGAGGACTGAAGCTTTCTTT,CASRKTGARTEAFF
TRBV5-1,TRBJ1-2,TRBD1,.,TGCGCCAGCAGCTTGGGTTGGACAGGGGCCCACTATGGCTACACCTTC,CASSLGWTGAHYGYTF
TRBV6-6,TRBJ2-3,.,.,TGTGCCAGCAGGGCGAGGACAGATACGCAGTATTTT,CASRARTDTQYF
TRBV27,TRBJ1-6,.,.,TGTGCCAGCAGTTTAAGGGCGGGGATCTCCTATAATTCACCCCTCCACTTT,CASSLRAGISYNSPLHF